A single sample is the source of the 15 T cell receptor beta chains below, sequenced in a study of T cell responses to AZD1222 COVID-19 vaccine. Repertoires were generated with immunoSEQ multiplex PCR, while TCRdb's copy carries only in-frame clones and drops some. The data show approximately 160,000 clones, with around 94% seen just once and approximately 0.97% held by the top ten. Source: peripheral blood, taken on day 0 of AZD1222 vaccination. These receptors came from an adult in good health.

This rearrangement joins TRBV11-2 to TRBJ1-1, with 8 bases lining up with TRBD1. Germline V gives CDR1 SGHAT, CDR2 FQNNGV. The CDR3 is made up of 11 amino acids. Trimming at V came to 5 bases and at J to 12 bases, leaving 5 bases not matched to a gene. CDR3 nucleotide sequence: TGTGCCAGCAGCCAGGGGGCGCGGACTTTCTTT. It specifies CASSQGARTFF.

The chain employs TRBV15 and TRBJ2-6; D is possibly TRBD1 (5 bases). This CDR3 has 17 residues. V lost 0 bases to trimming and J lost 4 bases, with 13 bases between them. Germline assignment: CDR1 LNHNV and CDR2 YYDKDF (reference sequence). The CDR3 bases are TGTGCCACCAGCAGAGATAGGGCAGGGTTGGGGGCCAACGTCCTGACTTTC. Protein sequence: CATSRDRAGLGANVLTF.

The rearrangement links TRBV9 to TRBJ2-3; TRBD2 matches at 7 bases. With 4 bases clipped from V and 0 bases from J, the junction kept 11 bases outside the gene matches. The germline gives CDR1 SGDLS, CDR2 YYNGEE. The length of the CDR3 is 17 residues. The CDR3 is CASSYGEGPLSTDTQYF. The DNA of the CDR3 is TGTGCCAGCAGCTATGGGGAGGGGCCTTTGAGCACAGATACGCAGTATTTT.

The J gene is TRBJ2-2, the V gene TRBV9; 13 positions agree with TRBD2. The CDR3 length is 16 residues. V was pared by 4 bases and J by 6 bases, with 6 bases of the junction left unmatched. In germline, CDR1 is SGDLS, CDR2 YYNGEE. The DNA of the CDR3 is TGTGCCAGCAGCCCAACTAGCGGGGGGGCTCCCGGGGAGCTGTTTTTT. It specifies CASSPTSGGAPGELFF.

This sequence joins TRBV7-2 and TRBJ2-1; D might be TRBD2 (5 bases). The CDR3 has 14 amino acids. V was cut by 3 bases and J by 6 bases, with 12 bases left in between. The germline CDR1 and CDR2 sequences are SGHTA and FQGNSA. The CDR3 DNA reads TGTGCCAGCAGCTTTCCGCCGGGGATCAATGAGCAGTTCTTC. Translation: CASSFPPGINEQFF. Full variable domain (remainder filled in from reference TRBV7-2 and TRBJ2-1): GAGVSQSPSNKVTEKGKDVELRCDPISGHTALYWYRQSLGQGLEFLIYFQGNSAPDKSGLPSDRFSAERTGGSVSTLTIQRTQQEDSAVYLCASSFPPGINEQFFGPGTRLTVL.

The chain joins TRBV18 to TRBJ2-5; D gene uncertain. The CDR3 totals 15 residues. Trimming removed 2 bases from V and 3 bases from J, with 13 bases in between. CDR1 and CDR2 from the germline V gene are KGHSH and LQKENI. As DNA, the CDR3 is TGTGCCAGCTCACCAGTAACCTTACCCGAAGAGACCCAGTACTTC. Protein: CASSPVTLPEETQYF.

The genes are TRBV5-1 and TRBJ1-2, with D possibly being TRBD1 (5 bases). V lost 4 bases and J 4 bases, leaving 11 bases between the germline ends. The CDR3 runs 13 residues. CDR1 SGHRS and CDR2 YFSETQ come from the germline V gene. The CDR3 DNA reads TGCGCCAGCAGCCCCGGGGGGGGCTATGGCTACACCTTC. Translating gives CASSPGGGYGYTF.

The chain links TRBV2 to TRBJ1-1; D remains unclear. The ends were cut back, 6 bases at V and 4 bases at J, with 15 bases in the middle. Germline V CDR1 and CDR2: SNHLY, FYNNEI. The CDR3 length is 14 residues. Written as DNA, the CDR3 is TGTGCCAGCAGGACCTACGAGGGCATCACTGAAGCTTTCTTT. Its translation: CASRTYEGITEAFF. The complete variable domain, with remaining parts taken from reference TRBV2 and TRBJ1-1, reads EPEVTQTPSHQVTQMGQEVILRCVPISNHLYFYWYRQILGQKVEFLVSFYNNEISEKSEIFDDQFSVERPDGSNFTLKIRSTKLEDSAMYFCASRTYEGITEAFFGQGTRLTVV.

The rearrangement uses TRBV25-1 and TRBJ2-7, with unresolved D. The germline gives CDR1 MGHDK, CDR2 SYGVNS. V was trimmed by 6 bases and J by 4 bases, leaving 16 bases between them. The CDR3 is made up of 14 amino acids. The CDR3, as DNA: TGTGCCAGCAGAAGTTTGTGGCTGCCATACGAGCAGTACTTC. This codes for CASRSLWLPYEQYF.

The gene calls are TRBV29-1 and TRBJ2-1; unclear D gene. The length of the CDR3 is 11 residues. V was pared by 6 bases and J by 1 base, with 4 bases between. Per the germline V gene, CDR1 is SQVTM and CDR2 is ANQGSEA. CDR3 sequence reads: CSVGSYNEQFF. CDR3 coding DNA: TGCAGCGTCGGATCCTACAATGAGCAGTTCTTC.

The chain joins TRBV5-4 to TRBJ2-3; no reliable D call. CDR3 size: 16 residues. V lost 5 bases and J lost 2, with 18 bases in between. Per germline, CDR1 SGHNT and CDR2 YYREEE (reference sequence). The DNA for the CDR3 is TGTGCCAGCAGACTCAATGTCCAGGACCTCACAGATACGCAGTATTTT. Protein: CASRLNVQDLTDTQYF.

This clone is a singleton in its sample. The CDR3 DNA reads TGTGCCAGCAGTTACACGGGGGATCCTGGTCAGCCCCAGCATTTT. It codes for CASSYTGDPGQPQHF. This chain connects TRBV6-5 to TRBJ1-5, with a weak D call TRBD1 (5 bases). CDR1 and CDR2 from the germline V gene are MNHEY and SVGAGI. The CDR3 is made up of 15 amino acids. V was shortened by 2 bases and J by 6 bases, with 14 bases between the two germline ends.

The table lists this clone with a count of one. The V call is TRBV7-9, the J call TRBJ2-3; D possibly matches TRBD1 or TRBD2 (5 bases each). The CDR3 loop spans 14 amino acids. The V end lost 8 bases, the J end lost 3 bases, and 15 bases lay between the germline ends. CDR1 SEHNR and CDR2 FQNEAQ come from the germline V gene (reference sequence). CDR3 sequence reads: CASPSGWGTDTQYF. CDR3 in DNA: TGTGCCAGCCCCAGCGGCTGGGGGACAGATACGCAGTATTTT.

This clone was seen only a few times. The rearrangement uses TRBV2 and TRBJ1-5, with unresolved D. Trimming took 8 bases from V and 1 from J, leaving 6 bases between them. Germline V gene data show CDR1 as SNHLY and CDR2 as FYNNEI. This CDR3 is built from 12 residues. CDR3 sequence reads: CASGSSNQPQHF. The CDR3 bases are TGTGCCAGCGGGTCCAGCAATCAGCCCCAGCATTTT.

The rearrangement links TRBV29-1 to TRBJ2-7; TRBD2 matches 10 bases. V was clipped by 3 bases and J by 6 bases; unmatched bases: 8. The CDR3 loop spans 14 amino acids. Germline lookup yields CDR1 SQVTM and CDR2 ANQGSEA. CDR3 nucleotides: TGCAGCGTTGAGGTTCTAGCGGGGGTAGGCGAGCAGTACTTC. This codes for CSVEVLAGVGEQYF.